This TCR beta chain was found in a study of T cells after yellow fever vaccination. This clonotype was picked up many times. Germline V lookup: CDR1 SGHTA, CDR2 FQGNSA. V lost 5 bases and J lost 2; bases outside the gene matches: 12. The CDR3 runs 19 residues. TCRdb reprocessed the 5' RACE reads via MiXCR and lists one record per CDR3 protein. The profile shows roughly 340,000 distinct CDR3 sequences, approximately 4.2% of them singletons. The chain is built from TRBV7-2 and TRBJ2-2; 12 bases match TRBD2. Sequenced here: PBMCs, sampled 5 days after the yellow fever booster vaccination. The receptor's source is a man younger than 35 who received the YFV17D yellow fever vaccine. DNA for the CDR3: TGTGCCAGCAGCCCATGGGGACTAGCGGGCGCCCTTAACACCGGGGAGCTGTTTTTT. It yields the protein CASSPWGLAGALNTGELFF.